What follows describes a single TCR beta chain. The germline V gene encodes CDR1 GTSNPN and CDR2 SVGIG (reference sequence). The CDR3 has 12 residues. Trimming shortened V by 0 bases and J by 5 bases, and 5 bases separated the two germline ends. Some clones are missing from TCRdb's copy, which holds only in-frame ones; the method was immunoSEQ multiplex PCR. The data show 130,000 or so clones, with 84% seen just once and 3% to 4% held by the top ten. The data originate from a study of PD-L1 blockade in urothelial cancer. Across the study: Bladder-origin urothelial cancer in males described about 90% of the roughly 30 patients. Blood was analyzed 3 weeks (second dose) and 6 weeks after treatment start. The median T cell count in blood samples was 110,000 to 150,000.

Indicated time point: pretreatment peripheral blood. The source is a man over 45 with urothelial cancer. The rearrangement joins TRBV30 to TRBJ1-3; no reliable D call. This sample comprised PBMCs, obtained around atezolizumab (anti-PD-L1) treatment. The CDR3 here is CAWSVQRNTIYF. The CDR3 DNA is TGTGCCTGGAGTGTACAAAGAAACACCATATATTTT.